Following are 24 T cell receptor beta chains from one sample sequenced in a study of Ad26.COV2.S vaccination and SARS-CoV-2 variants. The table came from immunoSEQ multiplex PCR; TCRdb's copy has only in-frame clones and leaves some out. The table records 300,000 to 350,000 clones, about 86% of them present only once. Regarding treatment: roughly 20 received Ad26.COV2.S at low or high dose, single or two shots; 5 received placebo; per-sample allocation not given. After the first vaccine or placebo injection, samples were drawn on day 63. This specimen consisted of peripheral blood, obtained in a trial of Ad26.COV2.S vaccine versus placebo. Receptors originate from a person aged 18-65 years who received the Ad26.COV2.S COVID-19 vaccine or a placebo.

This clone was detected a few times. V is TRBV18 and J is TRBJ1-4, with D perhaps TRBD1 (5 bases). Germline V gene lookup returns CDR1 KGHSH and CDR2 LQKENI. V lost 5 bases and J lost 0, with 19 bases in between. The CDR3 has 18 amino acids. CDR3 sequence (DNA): TGTGCCAGCTCATTAAGGGCCCTTCAGGACACAACTAATGAAAAACTGTTTTTT. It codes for CASSLRALQDTTNEKLFF.

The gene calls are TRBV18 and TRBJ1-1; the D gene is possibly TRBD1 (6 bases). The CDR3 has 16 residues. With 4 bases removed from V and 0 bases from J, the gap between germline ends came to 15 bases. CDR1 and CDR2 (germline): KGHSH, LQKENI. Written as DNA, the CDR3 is TGTGCCAGCTCACACGTGGGGGGCTTCATGAACACTGAAGCTTTCTTT. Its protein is CASSHVGGFMNTEAFF.

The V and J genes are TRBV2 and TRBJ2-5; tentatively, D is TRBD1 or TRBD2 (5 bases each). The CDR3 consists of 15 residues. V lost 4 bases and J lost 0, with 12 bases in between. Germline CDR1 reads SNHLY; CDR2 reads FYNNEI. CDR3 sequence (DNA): TGTGCCAGCAGTGGGGGGAGTAGTTACCAAGAGACCCAGTACTTC. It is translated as CASSGGSSYQETQYF.

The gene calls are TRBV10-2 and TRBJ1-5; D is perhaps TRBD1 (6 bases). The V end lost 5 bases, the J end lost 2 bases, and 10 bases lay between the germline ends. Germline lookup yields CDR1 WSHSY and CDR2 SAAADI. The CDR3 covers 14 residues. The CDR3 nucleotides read TGCGCCAGCAGTAGGGACACGGGCAATCAGCCCCAGCATTTT. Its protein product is CASSRDTGNQPQHF.

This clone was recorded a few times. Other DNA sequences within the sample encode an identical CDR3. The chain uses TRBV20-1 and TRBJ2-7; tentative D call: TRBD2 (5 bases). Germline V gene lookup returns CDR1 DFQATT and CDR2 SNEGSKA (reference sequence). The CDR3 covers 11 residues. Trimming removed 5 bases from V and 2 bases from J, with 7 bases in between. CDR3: CSARGTYEQYF. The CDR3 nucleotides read TGCAGTGCTCGAGGGACCTACGAGCAGTACTTC.

CDR3 sequence reads: CASSIGGLASEQYF. The CDR3 DNA is TGTGCCAGTAGTATAGGCGGACTAGCATCCGAGCAGTACTTC. The chain is built from TRBV19 and TRBJ2-7, with 8 bases identical to TRBD2. Losses at the gene ends were 1 base for V and 6 bases for J; bases not matched to a gene: 5. This CDR3 is built from 14 residues. Germline V lookup: CDR1 LNHDA, CDR2 SQIVND (reference sequence).

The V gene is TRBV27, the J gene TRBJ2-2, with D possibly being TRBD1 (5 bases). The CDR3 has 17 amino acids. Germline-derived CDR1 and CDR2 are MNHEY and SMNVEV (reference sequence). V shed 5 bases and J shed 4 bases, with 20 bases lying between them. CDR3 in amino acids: CASSTLGAGIFTGELFF. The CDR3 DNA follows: TGTGCCAGCAGTACTCTTGGCGCAGGGATATTCACCGGGGAGCTGTTTTTT.

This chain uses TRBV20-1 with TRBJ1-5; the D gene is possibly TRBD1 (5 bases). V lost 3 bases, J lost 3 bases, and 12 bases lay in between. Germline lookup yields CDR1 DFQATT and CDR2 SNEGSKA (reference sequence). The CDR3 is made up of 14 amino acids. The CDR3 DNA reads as TGCAGTGCTAGTAAGCAGGGTAACAATCAGCCCCAGCATTTT. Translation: CSASKQGNNQPQHF.

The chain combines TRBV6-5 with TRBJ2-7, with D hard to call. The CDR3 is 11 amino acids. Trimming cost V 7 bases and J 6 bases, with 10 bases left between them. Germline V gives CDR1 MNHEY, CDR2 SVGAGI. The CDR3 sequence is CASIAGAEQYF. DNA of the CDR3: TGTGCCAGCATAGCAGGAGCCGAGCAGTACTTC.

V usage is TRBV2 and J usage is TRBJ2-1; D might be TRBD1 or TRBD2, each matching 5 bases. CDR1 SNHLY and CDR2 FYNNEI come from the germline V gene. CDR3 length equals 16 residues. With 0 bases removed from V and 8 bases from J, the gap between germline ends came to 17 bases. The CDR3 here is CASSEARGPGSHEQFF. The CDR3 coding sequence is TGTGCCAGCAGTGAAGCGCGAGGGCCAGGGTCCCATGAGCAGTTCTTC.

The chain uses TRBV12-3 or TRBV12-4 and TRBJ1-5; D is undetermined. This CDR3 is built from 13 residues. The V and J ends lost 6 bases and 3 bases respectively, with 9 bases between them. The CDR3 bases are TGTGCCAGCAGCTACAGCGACAATCAGCCCCAGCATTTT. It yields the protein CASSYSDNQPQHF.

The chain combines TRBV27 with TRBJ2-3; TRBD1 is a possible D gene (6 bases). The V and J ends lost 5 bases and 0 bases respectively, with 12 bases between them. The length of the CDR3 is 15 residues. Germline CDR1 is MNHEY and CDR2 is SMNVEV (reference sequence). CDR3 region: CASSGTIPSTDTQYF. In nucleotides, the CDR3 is TGTGCCAGCAGTGGGACAATCCCTAGCACAGATACGCAGTATTTT.

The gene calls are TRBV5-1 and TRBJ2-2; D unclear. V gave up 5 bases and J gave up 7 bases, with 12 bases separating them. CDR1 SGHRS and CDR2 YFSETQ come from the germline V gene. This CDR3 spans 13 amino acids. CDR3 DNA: TGCGCCAGCAGGATGGATCCCGTCGGGGAGCTGTTTTTT. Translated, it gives CASRMDPVGELFF.

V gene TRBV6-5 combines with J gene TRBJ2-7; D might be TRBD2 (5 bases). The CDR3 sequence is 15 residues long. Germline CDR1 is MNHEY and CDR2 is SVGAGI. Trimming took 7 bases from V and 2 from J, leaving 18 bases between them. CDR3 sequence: CASISPRAGAYEQYF. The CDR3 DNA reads TGTGCCAGCATATCCCCGAGGGCCGGAGCCTACGAGCAGTACTTC.

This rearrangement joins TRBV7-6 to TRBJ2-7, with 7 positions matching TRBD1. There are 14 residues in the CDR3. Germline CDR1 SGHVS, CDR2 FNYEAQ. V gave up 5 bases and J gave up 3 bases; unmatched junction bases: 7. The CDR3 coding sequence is TGTGCCAGCAGCGAAGAACAGGGGATCTACGAGCAGTACTTC. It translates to CASSEEQGIYEQYF.

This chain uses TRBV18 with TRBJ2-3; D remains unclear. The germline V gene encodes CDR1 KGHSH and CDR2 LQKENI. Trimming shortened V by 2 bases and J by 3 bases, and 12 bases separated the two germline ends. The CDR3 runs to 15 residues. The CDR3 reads CASSPYGQVTDTQYF. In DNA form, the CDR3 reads TGTGCCAGCTCACCATACGGGCAAGTTACAGATACGCAGTATTTT.

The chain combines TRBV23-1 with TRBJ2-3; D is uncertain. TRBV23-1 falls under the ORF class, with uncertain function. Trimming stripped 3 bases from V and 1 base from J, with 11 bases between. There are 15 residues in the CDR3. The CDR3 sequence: CASSHRWDRTDTQYF. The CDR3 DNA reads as TGCGCCAGCAGTCACCGATGGGATCGCACAGATACGCAGTATTTT.

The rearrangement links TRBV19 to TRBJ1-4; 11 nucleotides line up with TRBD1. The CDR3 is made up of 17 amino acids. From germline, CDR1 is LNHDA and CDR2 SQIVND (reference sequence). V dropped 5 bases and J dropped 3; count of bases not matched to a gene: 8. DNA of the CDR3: TGTGCCAGTAGTCCCCGGACAGGGGGCTCGTCTAATGAAAAACTGTTTTTT. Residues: CASSPRTGGSSNEKLFF.

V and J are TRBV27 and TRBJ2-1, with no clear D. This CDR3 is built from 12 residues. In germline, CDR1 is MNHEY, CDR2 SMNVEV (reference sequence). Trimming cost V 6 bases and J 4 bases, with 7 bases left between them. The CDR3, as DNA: TGTGCCAGCAGCGGACCGTACAATGAGCAGTTCTTC. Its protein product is CASSGPYNEQFF.

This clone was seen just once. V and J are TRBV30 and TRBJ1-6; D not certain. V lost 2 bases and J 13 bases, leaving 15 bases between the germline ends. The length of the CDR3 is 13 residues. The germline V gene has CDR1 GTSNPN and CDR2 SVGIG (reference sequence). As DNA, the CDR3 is TGTGCCTGGAGTAGTAATCTGGCCGTGCCCCTCCACTTT. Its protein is CAWSSNLAVPLHF.

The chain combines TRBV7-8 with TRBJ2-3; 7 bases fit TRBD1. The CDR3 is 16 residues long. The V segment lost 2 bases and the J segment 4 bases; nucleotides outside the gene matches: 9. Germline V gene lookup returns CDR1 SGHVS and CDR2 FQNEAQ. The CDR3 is CASSLRDSVVSDTQYF. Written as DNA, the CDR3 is TGTGCCAGCAGCTTACGGGACAGCGTTGTTTCAGATACGCAGTATTTT. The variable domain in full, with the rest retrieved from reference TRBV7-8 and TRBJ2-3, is GAGVSQSPRYKVAKRGQDVALRCDPISGHVSLFWYQQALGQGPEFLTYFQNEAQLDKSGLPSDRFFAERPEGSVSTLKIQRTQQEDSAVYLCASSLRDSVVSDTQYFGPGTRLTVL.

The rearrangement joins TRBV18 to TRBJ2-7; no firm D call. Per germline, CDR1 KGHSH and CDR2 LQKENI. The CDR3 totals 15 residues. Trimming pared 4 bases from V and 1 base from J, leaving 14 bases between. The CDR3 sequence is CASSRLQSASYEQYF. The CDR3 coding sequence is TGTGCCAGCTCACGGCTTCAGTCCGCTTCCTACGAGCAGTACTTC.

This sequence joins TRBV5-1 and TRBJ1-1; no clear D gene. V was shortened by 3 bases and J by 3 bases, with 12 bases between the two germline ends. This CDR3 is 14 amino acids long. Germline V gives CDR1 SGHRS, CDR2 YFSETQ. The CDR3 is CASSSERVDTEAFF. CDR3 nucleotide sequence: TGCGCCAGCAGCTCGGAACGGGTGGACACTGAAGCTTTCTTT.

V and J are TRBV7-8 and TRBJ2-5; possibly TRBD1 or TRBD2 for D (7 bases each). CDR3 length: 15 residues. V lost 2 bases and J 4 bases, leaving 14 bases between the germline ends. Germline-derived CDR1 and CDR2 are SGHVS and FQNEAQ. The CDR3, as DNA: TGTGCCAGCAGCTTAAACAGGGGAGGGGGAGAGACCCAGTACTTC. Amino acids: CASSLNRGGGETQYF.